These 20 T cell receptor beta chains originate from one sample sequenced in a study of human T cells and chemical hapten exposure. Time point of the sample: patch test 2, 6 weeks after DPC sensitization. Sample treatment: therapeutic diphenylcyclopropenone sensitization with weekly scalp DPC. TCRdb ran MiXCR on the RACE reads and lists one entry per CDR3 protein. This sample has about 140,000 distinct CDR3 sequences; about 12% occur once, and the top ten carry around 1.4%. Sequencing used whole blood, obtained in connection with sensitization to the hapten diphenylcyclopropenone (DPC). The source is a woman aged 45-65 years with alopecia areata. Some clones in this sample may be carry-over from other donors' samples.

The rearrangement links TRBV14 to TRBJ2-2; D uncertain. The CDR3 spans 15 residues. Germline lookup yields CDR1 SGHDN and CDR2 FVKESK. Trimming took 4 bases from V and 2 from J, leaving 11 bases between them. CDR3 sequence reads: CASSPRGVNTGELFF. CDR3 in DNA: TGTGCCAGCAGCCCACGTGGGGTAAACACCGGGGAGCTGTTTTTT.

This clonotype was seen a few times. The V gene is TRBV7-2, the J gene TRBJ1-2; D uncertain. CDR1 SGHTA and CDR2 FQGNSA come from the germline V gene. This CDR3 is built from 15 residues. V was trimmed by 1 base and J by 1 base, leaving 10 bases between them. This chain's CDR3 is CASSLEFSNNYGYTF. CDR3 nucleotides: TGTGCCAGCAGCTTAGAATTCAGCAATAACTATGGCTACACCTTC. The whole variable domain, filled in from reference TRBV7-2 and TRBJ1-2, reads GAGVSQSPSNKVTEKGKDVELRCDPISGHTALYWYRQSLGQGLEFLIYFQGNSAPDKSGLPSDRFSAERTGGSVSTLTIQRTQQEDSAVYLCASSLEFSNNYGYTFGSGTRLTVV.

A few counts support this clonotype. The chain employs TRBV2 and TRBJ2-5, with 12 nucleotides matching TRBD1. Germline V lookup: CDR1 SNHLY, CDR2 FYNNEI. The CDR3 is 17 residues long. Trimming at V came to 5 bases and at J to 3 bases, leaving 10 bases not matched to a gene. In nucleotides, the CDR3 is TGTGCCAGCAGTTACCGGGACAGGGGGCGTAGGGAAGAGACCCAGTACTTC. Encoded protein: CASSYRDRGRREETQYF.

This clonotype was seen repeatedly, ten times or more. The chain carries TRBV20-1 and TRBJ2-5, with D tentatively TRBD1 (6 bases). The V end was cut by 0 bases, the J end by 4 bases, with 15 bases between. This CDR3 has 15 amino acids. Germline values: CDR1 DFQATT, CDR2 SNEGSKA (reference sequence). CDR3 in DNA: TGCAGTGCTAGAGATGGTACAGGGCCTACAGAGACCCAGTACTTC. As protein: CSARDGTGPTETQYF.

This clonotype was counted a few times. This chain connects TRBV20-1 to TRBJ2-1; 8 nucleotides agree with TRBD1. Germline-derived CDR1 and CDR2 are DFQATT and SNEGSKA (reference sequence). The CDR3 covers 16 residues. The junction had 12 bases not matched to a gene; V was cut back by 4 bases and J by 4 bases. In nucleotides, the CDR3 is TGCAGTGCTAAAGGCCTTACAGGGGGAATATACAATGAGCAGTTCTTC. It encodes CSAKGLTGGIYNEQFF.

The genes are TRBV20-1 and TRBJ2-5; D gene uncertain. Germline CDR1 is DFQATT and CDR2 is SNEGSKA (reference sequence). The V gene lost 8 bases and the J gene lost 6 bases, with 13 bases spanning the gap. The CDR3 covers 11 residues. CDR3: CSPRDGKTQYF. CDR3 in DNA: TGCAGTCCAAGAGATGGGAAGACCCAGTACTTC.

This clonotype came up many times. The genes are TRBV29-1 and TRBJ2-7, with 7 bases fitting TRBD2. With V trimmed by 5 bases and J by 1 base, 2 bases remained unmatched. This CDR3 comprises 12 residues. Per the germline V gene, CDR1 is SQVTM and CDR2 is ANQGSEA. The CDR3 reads CSVSSGSYEQYF. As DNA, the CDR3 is TGCAGCGTTTCTAGCGGATCCTACGAGCAGTACTTC.

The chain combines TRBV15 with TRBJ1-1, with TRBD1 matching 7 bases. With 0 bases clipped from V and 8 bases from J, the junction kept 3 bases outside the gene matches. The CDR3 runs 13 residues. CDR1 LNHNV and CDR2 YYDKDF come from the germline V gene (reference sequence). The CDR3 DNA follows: TGTGCCACCAGCAGAGATCTACAGGGGGAAGCTTTCTTT. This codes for CATSRDLQGEAFF.

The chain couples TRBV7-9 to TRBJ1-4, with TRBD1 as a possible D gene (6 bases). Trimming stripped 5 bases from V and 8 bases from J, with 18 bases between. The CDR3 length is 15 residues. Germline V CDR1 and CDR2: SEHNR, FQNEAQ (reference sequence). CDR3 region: CASSHRRGADEKLFF. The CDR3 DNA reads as TGTGCCAGCAGCCACCGACGGGGGGCGGACGAAAAACTGTTTTTT.

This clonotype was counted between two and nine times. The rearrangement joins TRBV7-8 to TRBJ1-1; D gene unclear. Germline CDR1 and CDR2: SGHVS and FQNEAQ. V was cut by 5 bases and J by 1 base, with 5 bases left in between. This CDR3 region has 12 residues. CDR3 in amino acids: CASSTGNTEAFF. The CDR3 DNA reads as TGTGCCAGCAGCACGGGGAACACTGAAGCTTTCTTT.

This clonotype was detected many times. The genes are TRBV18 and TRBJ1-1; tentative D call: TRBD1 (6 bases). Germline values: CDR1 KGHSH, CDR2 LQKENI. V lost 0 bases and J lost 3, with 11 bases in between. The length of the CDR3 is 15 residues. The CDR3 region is CASSPPGGLYTEAFF. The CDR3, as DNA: TGTGCCAGCTCACCACCAGGGGGGCTTTACACTGAAGCTTTCTTT.

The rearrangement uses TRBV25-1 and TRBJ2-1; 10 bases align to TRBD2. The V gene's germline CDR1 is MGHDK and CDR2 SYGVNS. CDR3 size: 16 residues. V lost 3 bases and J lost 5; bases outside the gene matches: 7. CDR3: CASSDLGAGGHNEQFF. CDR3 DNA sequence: TGTGCCAGCAGTGACTTGGGAGCGGGGGGGCACAATGAGCAGTTCTTC.

The CDR3 DNA is TGTGCCATCAGTGGGTGGCCCGAGGGGGCAGGCCTATCCTCTGGGGCCAACGTCCTGACTTTC. It is translated as CAISGWPEGAGLSSGANVLTF. This chain joins TRBV10-3 and TRBJ2-6; TRBD1 agrees at 7 bases. Germline V gives CDR1 ENHRY, CDR2 SYGVKD. CDR3 length equals 21 residues. Germline trimming cut 4 bases from V and 0 bases from J; bases unmatched to any gene: 18.

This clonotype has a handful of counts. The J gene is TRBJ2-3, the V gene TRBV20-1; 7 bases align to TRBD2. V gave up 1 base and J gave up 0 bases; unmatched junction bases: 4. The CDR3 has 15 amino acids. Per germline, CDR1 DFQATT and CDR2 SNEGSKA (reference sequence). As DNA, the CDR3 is TGCAGTGCTAGAGTACCTAGCGGCAGCACAGATACGCAGTATTTT. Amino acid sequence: CSARVPSGSTDTQYF.

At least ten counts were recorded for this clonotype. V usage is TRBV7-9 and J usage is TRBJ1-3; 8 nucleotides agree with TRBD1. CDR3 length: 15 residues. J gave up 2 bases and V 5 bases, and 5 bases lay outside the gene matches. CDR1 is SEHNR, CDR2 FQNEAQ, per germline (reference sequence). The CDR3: CASSQPGQAGNTIYF. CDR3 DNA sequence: TGTGCCAGCAGCCAACCGGGACAGGCTGGAAACACCATATATTTT.

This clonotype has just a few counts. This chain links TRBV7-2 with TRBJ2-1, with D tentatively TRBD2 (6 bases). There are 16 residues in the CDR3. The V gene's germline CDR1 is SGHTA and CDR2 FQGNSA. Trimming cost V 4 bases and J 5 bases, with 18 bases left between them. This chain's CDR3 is CASSSRTNPVHNEQFF. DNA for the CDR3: TGTGCCAGCAGCTCCCGGACTAACCCCGTCCACAATGAGCAGTTCTTC.

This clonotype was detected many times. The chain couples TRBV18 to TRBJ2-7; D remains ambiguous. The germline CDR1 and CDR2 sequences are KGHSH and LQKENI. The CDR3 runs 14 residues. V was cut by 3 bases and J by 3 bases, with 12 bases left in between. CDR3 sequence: CASSPRQFLYEQYF. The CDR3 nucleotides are TGTGCCAGCTCACCCCGGCAGTTCCTCTACGAGCAGTACTTC.

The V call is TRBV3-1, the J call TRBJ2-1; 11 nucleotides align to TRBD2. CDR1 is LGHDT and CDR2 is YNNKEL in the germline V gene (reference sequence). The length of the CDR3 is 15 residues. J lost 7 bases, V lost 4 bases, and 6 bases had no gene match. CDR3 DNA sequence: TGTGCCAGCAGCCGAGTAGCGGGAGGGCCGAATGAGCAGTTCTTC. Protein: CASSRVAGGPNEQFF.

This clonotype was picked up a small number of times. The CDR3 sequence is CSARGWVVGNTEAFF. Here the CDR3 DNA reads TGCAGTGCTAGAGGTTGGGTAGTAGGTAACACTGAAGCTTTCTTT. This chain links TRBV20-1 with TRBJ1-1; no firm D call. V shed 1 base and J shed 2 bases, with 14 bases lying between them. Germline-derived CDR1 and CDR2 are DFQATT and SNEGSKA (reference sequence). The CDR3 has 15 residues.

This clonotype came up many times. CDR3 in DNA: TGTGCCAGCTTCAACCCTCGGACACCCACTTTGAACACTGAAGCTTTCTTT. Amino acid sequence: CASFNPRTPTLNTEAFF. V gene TRBV28 combines with J gene TRBJ1-1, with TRBD1 as a possible D gene (5 bases). Between the trimmed V and J ends, which lost 8 bases and 0 bases, there was a span of 22 bases. This CDR3 comprises 17 residues. Germline lookup yields CDR1 MDHEN and CDR2 SYDVKM.